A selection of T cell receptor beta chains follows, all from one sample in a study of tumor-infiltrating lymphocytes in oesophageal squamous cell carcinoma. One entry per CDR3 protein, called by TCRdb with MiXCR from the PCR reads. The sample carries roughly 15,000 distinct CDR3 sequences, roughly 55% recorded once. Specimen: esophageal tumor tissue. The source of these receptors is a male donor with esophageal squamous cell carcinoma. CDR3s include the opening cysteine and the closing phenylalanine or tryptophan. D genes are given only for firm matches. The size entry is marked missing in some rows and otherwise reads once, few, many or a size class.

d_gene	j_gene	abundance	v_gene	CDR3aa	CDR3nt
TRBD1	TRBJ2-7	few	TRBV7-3	CASSRDRGSYEQYF	TGTGCCAGCAGCCGGGACAGGGGGAGCTACGAGCAGTACTTC
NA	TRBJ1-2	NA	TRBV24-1	CATSDLDSGGYGYTF	TGTGCCACCAGTGACCTTGACAGTGGGGGTTATGGCTACACCTTC
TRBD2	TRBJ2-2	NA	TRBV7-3	CASSLFSGGAAGELFF	TGTGCCAGCAGCTTATTTAGCGGGGGGGCCGCCGGGGAGCTGTTTTTT
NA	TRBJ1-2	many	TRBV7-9	CASSLAPLNPYGYTF	TGTGCCAGCAGCTTAGCCCCCCTGAATCCCTATGGCTACACCTTC
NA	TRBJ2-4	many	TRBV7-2	CASSLGTDRNIQYF	TGTGCCAGCAGCTTAGGGACCGACAGAAACATTCAGTACTTC
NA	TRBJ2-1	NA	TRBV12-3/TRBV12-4	CASSLRAGTHNEQFF	TGTGCCAGCAGTTTACGCGCAGGAACACACAATGAGCAGTTCTTC
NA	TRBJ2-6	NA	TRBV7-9	CASSMTGQGCLRAVLRF	NA
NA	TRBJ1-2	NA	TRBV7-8	CASSLASLYGYTF	TGTGCCAGCAGCTTAGCATCACTCTATGGCTACACCTTC
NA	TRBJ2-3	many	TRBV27	CASSLLRPGDTQYF	TGTGCCAGCAGTTTACTGAGGCCTGGGGATACGCAGTATTTT
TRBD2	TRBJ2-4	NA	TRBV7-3	CASSSSLGLAGEQYF	TGTGCCAGCAGCTCCAGCCTCGGACTGGCGGGGGAGCAGTACTTC
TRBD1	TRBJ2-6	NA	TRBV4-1	CASSQPKSGTGLMAGANVLTF	TGCGCCAGCAGCCAACCCAAATCCGGGACAGGGTTAATGGCTGGGGCCAACGTCCTGACTTTC
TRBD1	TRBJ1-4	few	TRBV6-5	CASRTGATNEKLFF	TGTGCCAGCAGGACAGGGGCAACTAATGAAAAACTGTTTTTT
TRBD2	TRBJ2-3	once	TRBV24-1	CATSRGSGTTDTQYF	TGTGCCACCAGTCGAGGCAGCGGGACGACAGATACGCAGTATTTT
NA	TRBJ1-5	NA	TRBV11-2	CASSLVQNQPQHF	TGTGCCAGCAGCTTAGTCCAGAATCAGCCCCAGCATTTT
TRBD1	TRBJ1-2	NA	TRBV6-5	CASSPDRGRLNYGYTF	TGTGCCAGCAGCCCTGACAGGGGGCGCTTGAACTATGGCTACACCTTC
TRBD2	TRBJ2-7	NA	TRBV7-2	CASSLGVAGGYEQYF	TGTGCCAGCAGCCTTGGGGTAGCGGGGGGTTACGAGCAGTACTTC
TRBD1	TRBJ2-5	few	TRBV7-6	CASSRGQGAMETQYF	TGTGCTAGCAGCCGCGGACAGGGGGCGATGGAGACCCAGTACTTC
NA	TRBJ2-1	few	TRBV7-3	CASSPLGGNNEQFF	TGTGCCAGCAGCCCCCTAGGGGGAAACAATGAGCAGTTCTTC
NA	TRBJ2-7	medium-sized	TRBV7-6	CASSTNGHEQYF	TGTGCCAGCAGCACAAACGGCCACGAGCAGTACTTC
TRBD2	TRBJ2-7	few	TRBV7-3	CASRLAGGNNEQYF	TGTGCCAGCAGACTAGCGGGAGGGAACAATGAGCAGTACTTC
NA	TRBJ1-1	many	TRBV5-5	CASSFSLMRGLNTEAFF	TGTGCCAGCAGCTTTTCTCTCATGCGGGGGCTGAACACTGAAGCTTTCTTT
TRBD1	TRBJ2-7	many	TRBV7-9	CASRGTGGLDEQYF	TGTGCCAGCAGAGGGACAGGGGGACTCGATGAGCAGTACTTC
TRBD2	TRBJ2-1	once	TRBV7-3	CASSLSLAGGSEQFF	TGTGCCAGCAGCTTAAGCCTAGCGGGAGGAAGTGAGCAGTTCTTC
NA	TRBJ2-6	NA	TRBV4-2	CASSQASGANVLTF	TGTGCCAGCAGCCAAGCCTCTGGGGCCAACGTCCTGACTTTC
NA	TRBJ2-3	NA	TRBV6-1	CASSDRQGNEKLYF	TGTGCCAGCAGTGATAGGCAGGGGAATGAAAAGCTGTATTTT
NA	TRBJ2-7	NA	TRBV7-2	CASSSGPGGSYEQYF	TGTGCCAGCAGCTCCGGCCCTGGAGGCTCCTACGAGCAGTACTTC
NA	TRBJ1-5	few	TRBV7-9	CASSLEGGLGAVDQPQHF	TGTGCCAGCAGCTTAGAGGGGGGTTTGGGGGCCGTCGATCAGCCCCAGCATTTT
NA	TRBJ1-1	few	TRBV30	CAWSKTVEAFF	TGTGCCTGGAGTAAAACAGTAGAAGCTTTCTTT
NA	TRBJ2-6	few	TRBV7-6	CASSSVPIWGSGANVLTF	TGTGCCAGCAGCTCAGTTCCAATCTGGGGCTCTGGGGCCAACGTCCTGACTTTC
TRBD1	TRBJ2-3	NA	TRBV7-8	CASRDRGVGRDTQYF	TGTGCCAGCAGAGACAGGGGAGTAGGGAGGGATACGCAGTATTTT
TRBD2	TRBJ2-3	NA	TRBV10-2	CASSEISGGGNTQYF	TGCGCCAGCAGTGAGATTAGCGGGGGAGGAAATACGCAGTATTTT
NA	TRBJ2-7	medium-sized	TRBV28	CASRDGTQGPYEQYF	TGTGCCAGCAGGGACGGGACTCAAGGACCTTACGAGCAGTACTTC
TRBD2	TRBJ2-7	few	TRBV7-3	CASSLSPLAGTYEQYF	TGTGCCAGCAGCTTAAGTCCCCTAGCGGGAACCTACGAGCAGTACTTC
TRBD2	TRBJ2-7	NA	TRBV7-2	CASSSGGTSGSFFGNEQYF	TGTGCCAGCAGCTCCGGCGGGACTAGCGGGAGTTTTTTCGGCAATGAGCAGTACTTC
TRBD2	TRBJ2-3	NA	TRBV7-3	CASSKWSGNADTQYF	TGTGCCAGCAGCAAGTGGAGCGGGAATGCAGATACGCAGTATTTT
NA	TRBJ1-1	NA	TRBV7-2	CASSLASGRLNTEAFF	TGTGCCAGCAGCTTAGCCTCAGGGAGGCTGAACACTGAAGCTTTCTTT
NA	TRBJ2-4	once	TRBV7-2	CASSLDGTTKNIQYF	TGTGCCAGCAGCTTAGATGGCACTACCAAAAACATTCAGTACTTC
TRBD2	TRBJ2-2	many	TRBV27	CASSSLAGGGNTGELFF	TGTGCCAGCAGTTCTCTAGCGGGAGGAGGAAACACCGGGGAGCTGTTTTTT
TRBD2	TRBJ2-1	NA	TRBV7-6	CASSSPGTSASNEQFF	TGTGCCAGCAGCTCCCCGGGGACTAGCGCATCGAATGAGCAGTTCTTC
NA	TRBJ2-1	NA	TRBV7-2	CASSPWAVGGEQFF	TGTGCCAGCAGCCCCTGGGCGGTTGGTGGTGAGCAGTTCTTC
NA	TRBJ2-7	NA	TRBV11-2	CASSLGVENEQYF	TGTGCCAGCAGCTTAGGGGTAGAGAACGAGCAGTACTTC
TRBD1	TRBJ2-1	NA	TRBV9	CASSVDRGAYNEQFF	TGTGCCAGCAGCGTAGACAGGGGTGCGTACAATGAGCAGTTCTTC
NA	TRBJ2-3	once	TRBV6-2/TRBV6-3	CASSNTDTQYF	TGTGCCAGCAGTAACACAGATACGCAGTATTTT
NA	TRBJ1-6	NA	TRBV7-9	CASSLGPETGFYEQYF	TGTGCCAGCAGCTTAGGCCCCGAGACAGGTTTCTACGAGCAGTACTTT
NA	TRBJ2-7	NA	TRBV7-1	CASSRTVTYEQYF	TGTGCCAGCAGCCGGACAGTGACCTACGAGCAGTACTTC
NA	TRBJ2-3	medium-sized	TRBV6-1	CASAFSGASLADTQYF	TGTGCCAGCGCATTTTCAGGGGCTAGCCTCGCAGATACGCAGTATTTT
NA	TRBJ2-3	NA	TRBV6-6	CASSYSAVSTDTQYF	TGTGCCAGCAGTTACTCTGCAGTTAGCACAGATACGCAGTATTTT
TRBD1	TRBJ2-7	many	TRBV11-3	CASSTGGSYEQYF	TGTGCCAGCAGCACAGGGGGCTCCTACGAGCAGTACTTC
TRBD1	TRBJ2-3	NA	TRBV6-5	CASSYGFVQGHSDTQYF	TGTGCCAGCAGTTACGGGTTCGTACAGGGGCATTCAGATACGCAGTATTTT
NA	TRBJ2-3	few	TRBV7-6	CASSLRSSGTLTDTQYF	TGTGCCAGCAGCTTAAGGTCCAGCGGGACACTCACAGATACGCAGTATTTT
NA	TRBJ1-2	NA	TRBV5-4	CASSLVNYGYTF	TGTGCCAGCAGCTTGGTAAACTATGGCTACACCTTC
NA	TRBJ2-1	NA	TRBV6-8	CASRYDPSSYNEQFF	TGTGCCAGCAGGTACGACCCGAGCTCCTACAATGAGCAGTTCTTC
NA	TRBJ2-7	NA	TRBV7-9	CASSLASLAEQYF	TGTGCCAGCAGCTTAGCGAGTTTGGCAGAGCAGTACTTC
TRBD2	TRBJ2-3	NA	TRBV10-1	CASSESIAGGTDTQYF	TGCGCCAGCAGTGAGTCGATAGCGGGAGGCACAGATACGCAGTATTTT